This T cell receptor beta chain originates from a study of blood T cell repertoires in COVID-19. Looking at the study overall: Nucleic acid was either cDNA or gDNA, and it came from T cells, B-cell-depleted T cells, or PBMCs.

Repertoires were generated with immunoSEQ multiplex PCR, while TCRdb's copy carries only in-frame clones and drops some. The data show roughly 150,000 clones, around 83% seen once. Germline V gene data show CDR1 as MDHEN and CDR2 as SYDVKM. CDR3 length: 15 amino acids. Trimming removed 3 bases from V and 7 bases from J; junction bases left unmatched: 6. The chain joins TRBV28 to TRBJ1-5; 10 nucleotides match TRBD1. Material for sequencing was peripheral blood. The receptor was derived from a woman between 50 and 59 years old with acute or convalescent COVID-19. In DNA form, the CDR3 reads TGTGCCAGCAGTTTGAGGACAGGGGGAAGGCAGCCCCAGCATTTT. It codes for CASSLRTGGRQPQHF.